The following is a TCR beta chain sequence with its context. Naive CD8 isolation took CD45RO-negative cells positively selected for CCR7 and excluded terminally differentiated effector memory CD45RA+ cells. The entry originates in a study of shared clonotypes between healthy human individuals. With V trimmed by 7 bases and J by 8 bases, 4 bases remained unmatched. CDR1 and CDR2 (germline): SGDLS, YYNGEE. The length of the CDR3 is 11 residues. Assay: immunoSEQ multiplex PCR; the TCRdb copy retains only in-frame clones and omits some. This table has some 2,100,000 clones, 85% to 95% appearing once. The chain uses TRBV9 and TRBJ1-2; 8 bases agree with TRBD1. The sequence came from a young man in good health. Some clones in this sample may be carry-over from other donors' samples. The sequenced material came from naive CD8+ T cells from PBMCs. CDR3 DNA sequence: TGTGCCAGCGGAGACAGGGGCGGCTACACCTTC. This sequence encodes CASGDRGGYTF.